This is a list of T cell receptor beta chains from one sample in a study of T cell repertoires in cytomegalovirus infection. These receptors' targets are unknown. TCRdb re-called the reads with MiXCR, one entry per CDR3 protein. The data show around 430,000 distinct CDR3 sequences, approximately 42% seen once. The sample was cultured PBMCs, taken from culture after CMV antigen stimulation. These receptors were obtained from a human donor in good health (CMV status not recorded). Some clones in this sample may be carry-over from other donors' samples. The CDR3 runs from the conserved cysteine through the conserved F or W. A D gene is named only where the DNA matches it firmly. Expanded clones are given a class, and other clones once, few, many or no size at all.

>13|TRBJ2-5|TRBD2|NA|TRBV7-7
CASSPTSMETQYF
TGTGCCAGCAGCCCGACTAGCATGGAGACCCAGTACTTC
>13|TRBJ2-1|NA|few|TRBV12-3/TRBV12-4
CASSSVSHNEQFF
TGTGCCAGCAGTTCCGTGAGCCACAATGAGCAGTTCTTC
>16|TRBJ2-7|TRBD1|few|TRBV12-3/TRBV12-4
CASSFGQGNGPYEQYF
TGTGCCAGCAGCTTCGGACAGGGCAACGGTCCCTACGAGCAGTACTTC
>15|TRBJ2-5|TRBD1|once|TRBV4-3
CASSRRGQVGETQYF
TGCGCCAGCAGCCGTAGGGGACAGGTCGGGGAGACCCAGTACTTC
>19|TRBJ2-7|TRBD2|few|TRBV7-2
CASSTRGLAGGGPLYEQYF
TGTGCCAGCAGCACACGGGGACTAGCGGGAGGTGGTCCACTCTACGAGCAGTACTTC
>14|TRBJ2-7|NA|few|TRBV7-2
CASSPDPSSYEQYF
TGTGCCAGCAGTCCCGACCCTAGCTCCTACGAGCAGTACTTC
>12|TRBJ2-1|NA|NA|TRBV6-6
CASRAALNEQFF
TGTGCCAGCAGAGCGGCCCTCAATGAGCAGTTCTTC
>13|TRBJ2-3|NA|many|TRBV7-2
CASSPYRTDTQYF
TGTGCCAGCAGCCCGTACCGTACAGATACGCAGTATTTT
>13|TRBJ1-3|NA|NA|TRBV12-3/TRBV12-4
CASSFRGEDTIYF
TGTGCCAGCAGTTTCCGGGGCGAGGACACCATATATTTT
>13|TRBJ1-1|NA|few|TRBV6-2/TRBV6-3
CLSGRGVNTEAFF
TGTCTCTCCGGGAGAGGGGTGAACACTGAAGCTTTCTTT
>15|TRBJ1-2|NA|NA|TRBV4-1
CASSQVIGQAGGYTF
TGCGCCAGCAGCCAAGTCATCGGGCAGGCGGGTGGCTACACCTTC
>17|TRBJ2-3|TRBD2|NA|TRBV12-3/TRBV12-4
CASSGHSGLGTTDTQYF
TGTGCCAGCTCCGGCCACTCGGGACTAGGGACCACAGATACGCAGTATTTT
>17|TRBJ2-5|NA|NA|TRBV5-1
CASSLAVGQTFQETQYF
TGCGCCAGCAGCTTGGCCGTTGGACAGACTTTCCAAGAGACCCAGTACTTC
>14|TRBJ1-3|NA|NA|TRBV19
CASMLRASGNTIYF
TGTGCCAGTATGTTGAGGGCTTCGGGAAACACCATATATTTT
>16|TRBJ2-5|TRBD1|few|TRBV6-1
CASSEEWDRVEETQYF
TGTGCCAGCAGTGAAGAATGGGACAGGGTTGAAGAGACCCAGTACTTC
>12|TRBJ1-1|NA|NA|TRBV7-9
CASSLSRSEAFF
TGTGCCAGCAGCTTAAGTCGGTCTGAAGCTTTCTTT
>13|TRBJ1-2|NA|NA|TRBV19
CASNLHANYGYTF
TGTGCCAGTAACCTACATGCTAACTATGGCTACACCTTC
>15|TRBJ1-2|TRBD1|NA|TRBV12-3/TRBV12-4
CASTPGTGPYYGYTF
TGTGCCAGCACCCCCGGGACAGGGCCCTACTATGGCTACACCTTC
>16|TRBJ2-7|NA|few|TRBV6-5
CASSRTWDPWAYEQYF
TGTGCCAGCAGTCGTACTTGGGACCCCTGGGCCTACGAGCAGTACTTC
>14|TRBJ2-7|TRBD1|NA|TRBV19
CASSLATGSHEQYF
TGTGCCAGTAGTCTCGCGACAGGGTCCCACGAGCAGTACTTC
>13|TRBJ2-5|NA|few|TRBV5-1
CASARGEQETQYF
TGCGCCAGCGCCCGCGGGGAACAAGAGACCCAGTACTTC
>14|TRBJ2-5|TRBD2|few|TRBV7-9
CASSPGGYQETQYF
TGTGCCAGCAGCCCCGGGGGGTACCAAGAGACCCAGTACTTC
>18|TRBJ2-5|TRBD2|few|TRBV7-9
CASSPGRYSGRYQETQYF
TGTGCCAGCAGCCCCGGCAGATATAGCGGGAGGTATCAAGAGACCCAGTACTTC
>16|TRBJ2-7|TRBD2|few|TRBV7-2
CASSFLAGGSSYEQYF
TGTGCCAGCAGCTTTTTAGCGGGGGGCTCCTCCTACGAGCAGTACTTC
>15|TRBJ2-7|TRBD1|NA|TRBV6-5
CASSYKNRGVYEQYF
TGTGCCAGCAGTTACAAGAACAGGGGGGTTTACGAGCAGTACTTC